The present entry profiles one T cell receptor beta chain with its context. What it recognizes is unknown. This record belongs to a study of T cell responses to AZD1222 COVID-19 vaccine. Findings and limits, study-wide: Spike-specific TCRs gained breadth and depth after people received two AZD1222 doses. Repertoire samples came only from after the peak T cell response. Baseline serostatus was positive in only six AZD1222 recipients.

Libraries were prepared by immunoSEQ multiplex PCR; TCRdb keeps only in-frame clonotypes and omits some of them. The data show approximately 100,000 clones, roughly nine tenths seen once. The clonotype comes from an adult in good health. The material was peripheral blood, obtained on day 0 of AZD1222 vaccination.

CDR3 loop: CASSPTRGAEAFF. The DNA for the CDR3 is TGCGCCAGCAGCCCTACGCGGGGGGCTGAAGCTTTCTTT. The chain is built from TRBV4-3 and TRBJ1-1; tentative D call: TRBD1 (5 bases). CDR3 length: 13 residues. V was trimmed by 4 bases and J by 6 bases, leaving 12 bases between them. CDR1 and CDR2 (germline): LGHNA, YSLEER.